This TCR beta chain was identified in a study of human T cells and chemical hapten exposure. The library tagged each cDNA molecule with unique molecular identifiers. TCRdb passed the RACE reads through MiXCR, listing each CDR3 protein once. The sample lists around 380,000 distinct CDR3 sequences, 4.5% to 5.5% occurring once. The sample's time point: pre-sensitization, week 0. Specified treatment: therapeutic diphenylcyclopropenone sensitization with weekly scalp DPC. After removal of 4 bases from V and 7 bases from J, the junction contained 4 bases not matched to a gene. Germline CDR1 SGHTA, CDR2 FQGNSA. This CDR3 is built from 14 residues.

This sequence was found in a woman under 30 with alopecia areata. Some clones in this sample may be carry-over from other donors' samples. V usage is TRBV7-2 and J usage is TRBJ2-7, with TRBD2 matching 13 bases. Sequenced material: whole blood, taken in connection with sensitization to the hapten diphenylcyclopropenone (DPC). CDR3 coding DNA: TGTGCCAGCAGCTCCGGGACTAGCGGGGAAGAGCAGTACTTC. This translates into CASSSGTSGEEQYF. The entire variable domain, with the rest obtained from reference TRBV7-2 and TRBJ2-7, is as follows: GAGVSQSPSNKVTEKGKDVELRCDPISGHTALYWYRQSLGQGLEFLIYFQGNSAPDKSGLPSDRFSAERTGGSVSTLTIQRTQQEDSAVYLCASSSGTSGEEQYFGPGTRLTVT.